This TCR beta chain emerged from a study of cytomegalovirus exposure and HLA in healthy donors. For the study at large: Earlier, 150 million to 200 million T cells were analyzed, and about 120 million unique TCR beta sequences were found among them.

Researchers ran the PCR with 60 Vbeta and 13 Jbeta primers. Sequencing was performed with immunoSEQ multiplex PCR; in TCRdb, only in-frame clones are kept and a portion is missing. The repertoire holds 80,000 to 130,000 clones, about three quarters seen once, with 13% to 15% in the top ten. Trimming took off 4 bases at V and 2 bases at J, with 11 bases between the two ends. CDR3 length: 13 amino acids. Germline V gives CDR1 GTSNPN, CDR2 SVGIG (reference sequence). Study outcomes and limitations: Specific recognition of CMV antigens was confirmed in vitro for a few chains (all CMV-associated).

In the case of this clone: What it binds is not known.

This clonotype was sampled from a male donor in good health and CMV-seropositive. The chain links TRBV30 to TRBJ1-2; D might be TRBD1 (6 bases). The material sequenced was PBMCs. In DNA, the CDR3 is TGTGCCTGGAAAGGCCAGGGGAACTATGGCTACACCTTC. Translating it yields CAWKGQGNYGYTF.